This TCR beta chain stems from a study of cytomegalovirus exposure and HLA in healthy donors (dated 2017 in TCRdb). About the full investigation: In an earlier analysis of 587 of the donors, 250 to 300 Gb of sequence data and just under 120 million unique TCR beta sequences from some 170 million T cells were reported. Roughly 300 gigabases of sequencing data and around 90 million unique TCR sequences made up an early release that covered 640 HLA-typed donors. A later genetic analysis used genome-wide SNP genotypes for about 60% of the roughly 700 donors, treating that subset as a discovery cohort. Rather than using new phenotypic data, the later analysis identified candidate immune exposures from TCR beta sequences and from how often those sequences occurred across donors. HLA typing covered class I and class II loci at four-digit resolution. About five DR-DQ haplotypes were treated as single units for association and clustering because of strong linkage in the cohort. The aim of the study was to test whether cataloging public T cell receptors could identify signatures of past pathogen exposure. To decide whether each TCR beta V gene segment behaved as functional or pseudogenic, an earlier analysis of some 600 of the donors relied on high-throughput TCR beta sequencing. Alongside the repertoire data, information on donor age, sex, ethnicity and CMV serostatus was compiled. The T cell repertoires of some 670 subjects were profiled by immunosequencing and related to cytomegalovirus serostatus. The number of typed donors differed by locus: about 620-640 for A, B, C, DRB1 and DQB1; 500 to 550 for DQA1; 606 for DPA1; and approximately 450 for DPB1. In a later analysis, previously published TCR beta repertoires from fewer than 750 donors were re-analyzed and high-resolution HLA genotyping was added so that TCR occurrence patterns could be studied. To predict cytomegalovirus infection status, the study combined high-throughput TCR immunosequencing, statistical association of individual TCRs with disease status, and machine learning. In addition to the first cohort of 666 subjects, a separate validation cohort of 120 different subjects was used. Of the roughly 410 genotyped donors, approximately 81% were placed in the genetic ancestry cluster associated with self-reported Caucasian donors. All discovery cohort repertoires had been generated on a single sequencing platform. Among some 400 genotyped donors of the cohort, an average of approximately 240,000 unique TCR beta nucleotide sequences was sequenced per donor, of which about 19% were non-productive.

This clone was detected a few times. There is no known antigen for this receptor. Base qualities are not recorded, but no much larger clone differs from it by a single base. The cohort consisted of 600 to 750 healthy bone marrow donors. Cohort members were all nominally healthy when sampled, although unrecorded immune exposures were likely present. The donor was CMV seropositive and was included in the group of 270 or so seropositive cohort members. A peripheral blood sample was collected from each donor, and TCR beta sequencing was performed on peripheral blood mononuclear cells. The Qiagen DNeasy Blood Extraction Kit was used to extract genomic DNA from the blood cell samples. The investigation overall reported the following: Over 15 rarely observed V segments, including chromosome 9 orphons, were excluded from the earlier analysis of just under 600 of the donors because counts were too low. The study gave a list of 150 to 200 TCR beta chains associated with cytomegalovirus. Specific HLA alleles were associated with roughly 16,000 TCR beta sequences at a false discovery rate of 0.05 in a later analysis. Strong co-occurrence of HLA alleles, especially DR and DQ, made assigning TCR associations to individual alleles difficult. Compared with equally common non-associated chains, HLA-associated TCR beta chains in a later analysis were more clonally expanded and had lower generation probabilities. Compared with the approximately 670-donor mean, donors in an Asian-associated ancestry cluster had fewer N-insertions in productive TCRs, according to a later genetic analysis. Correlated functional status among segregating V segments might reflect linkage disequilibrium, but an unknown experimental factor could not be ruled out. Immune exposure information for the cohort was limited to CMV serostatus. Because HLA typing was unavailable for some donors at each locus, only the typed subset was used in association tests. Some IMGT-functional V segments, including TRBV6-2 and TRBV6-3, could not be distinguished by the 87-base-pair reads and were therefore excluded. In a later genetic analysis, a missense DCLRE1C variant was associated with V-gene and J-gene trimming of TCR beta chains, and the association was replicated in an independent cohort. Across donors, most TCR sequences were observed very rarely, whereas some public TCRs were present in many individuals. This cohort had only TCR beta chains sequenced, and the lack of alpha or paired-chain data limited which features could be detected. A further reported finding was that TCR beta sequences accurately predicted the HLA-A and HLA-B alleles for most subjects in the first cohort. Several of the top co-occurrence clusters appeared to be linked to parvovirus B19, influenza, CMV and Epstein-Barr virus, according to a later analysis. In vitro tests confirmed that a few of the cytomegalovirus-associated TCR beta chains recognize cytomegalovirus antigens. It was suggested by the authors that the approach could potentially be generalized to other disease states and immunological phenotypes. The classifier was reported to diagnose cytomegalovirus status with high specificity and sensitivity in both the original cohort and the validation cohort. Broadly in line with IMGT annotations, most TCR beta V segments showed up in productive rearrangements about 90% or about 30% of the time in an earlier analysis of several hundred of the donors. A later analysis found that TCR association rates varied across HLA loci, with DRB1 alleles showing the most associated TCRs and HLA-C alleles the fewest. The presence/absence analyses assumed that sequencing depth was roughly uniform across donors, and that assumption may not be true. The sequencing pipeline was judged likely to have produced a cluster of highly shared sequence variants as a technical artifact. According to a later analysis, most CMV-associated TCR beta chains appeared to be HLA-restricted, and the HLA associations seemed to be driven largely by CMV exposure.

The CDR3 has 14 amino acids, counting the end cysteine and phenylalanine. The DNA shown is the 42-base CDR3, in frame from base 1. CDR1 and CDR2 are read off the germline V gene as SNHLY and FYNNEI. V is cut back by 10 bases and J by 3 bases, with 4 bases in the junction unmatched. The library was obtained by the immunoSEQ multiplex PCR assay. The multiplex PCR relied on a mix of 60 forward primers for TCR Vbeta segments and 13 reverse primers for TCR Jbeta segments. Amplification of the CDR3 region of rearranged TCR beta genes was performed with a multiplex PCR assay on genomic DNA. The Illumina HiSeq System was used to sequence the amplified TCR beta libraries as 87-base-pair reads. On the authors' methods: A later analysis counted 75 million to 100 million unique TCR beta chains across the approximately 700 repertoires, and some 11 million of these chains were shared by at least two donors. A nearest-neighbor algorithm error-corrected the raw reads and collapsed the reads into unique sequences, merging closely related sequences to remove PCR and sequencing errors. Alignment of CDR3 sequences to IMGT reference sequences was used to assign V, D and J gene segments. For a sequence to be retained, a match of at least six nucleotides was required to both a V gene segment and a J gene segment. Rearrangements were called productive when the CDR3 lacked stop codons and stayed in frame with V and J; all others were non-productive. Following IMGT convention, CDR3 was defined as the stretch from the second conserved V-encoded cysteine up to the conserved J-encoded phenylalanine. The earlier analysis of some 600 of the donors excluded sequences that lacked an unambiguous match to a single V gene segment. An earlier analysis of under 750 of the donors called V segments functional above 56.7% productive rearrangements and segregating when the between-donor standard deviation exceeded 5%. A statistical classification framework was developed to diagnose cytomegalovirus status using the catalog of TCR beta chain sequences. In a later analysis, V and J genes were assigned by comparing TCR nucleotide sequences against IMGT/GENE-DB human TR gene sequences. A later analysis assigned CDR3 sequences and most-parsimonious VDJ recombination scenarios with the TCRdist pipeline. In a later analysis, every TCR beta chain was defined by the combination of its CDR3 amino acid sequence and its V-gene family, and reads without a unique V-gene family were dropped. As a way to deal with suspected cross-contamination and a sequencing artifact, a later analysis dropped 450 to 600 nucleotide sequences that were highly shared and had low generation probability. For each public chain, a later analysis derived a clonal expansion index from normalized ranks of inferred template counts within each repertoire. In a later analysis, generation probabilities were computed using a VDJ recombination model fitted to out-of-frame rearrangements, and the results were checked against IGoR. In a later analysis, TCR-TCR, TCR-HLA and TCR-CMV co-occurrence was scored with hypergeometric tests, and a repertoire-size bias correction was applied to TCR pairs. False discovery rates were estimated in a later analysis by permuting HLA or CMV assignments 20 times. In a later analysis, co-occurring TCRs were grouped using DBSCAN, and TCRdist sequence similarity was added for clustering within HLA-allele-positive subsets. Repertoires with fewer than 30,000 or more than 120,000 public chains were left out of co-occurrence clustering, as were five repertoires with anomalous nucleotide sharing. TCRdb provides this immuneACCESS table in a form limited to in-frame rearrangements. Some clones are lacking; in checked studies, under half of them reflect an unresolved V gene, and why the rest are absent is not known. The DNA was the basis for D and trimming; V, J and clone size are from that table. Across this sample there are around 150,000 clones, with approximately 78% seen only once. The leading ten clones occupy approximately 7% of the sample.

What was sequenced was PBMCs. This chain joins TRBV2 to TRBJ2-3; 13 bases in the junction line up with TRBD2. The TCR comes from a woman aged 25 to 39 in good health and CMV-seropositive. The nucleotides are TGTGCCACCGGACTAGCGGGGGTAACAGATACGCAGTATTTT. This yields the protein CATGLAGVTDTQYF.